Listed below are T cell receptor beta chains from one sample, sequenced in a study of cytomegalovirus exposure and HLA in healthy donors. Only in-frame clones appear in the TCRdb table, and some are missing; sequencing was by immunoSEQ multiplex PCR. The sample shows roughly 150,000 clones, roughly 80% of them seen only once. The specimen was PBMCs. The receptors come from a young man in good health and CMV-seronegative. Both conserved end residues are part of each CDR3. A D gene is named only where the DNA matches it firmly. Some rows have no size entry. The others give once, few or many, or a class for an expanded clone.

TGTGCCAGCAGCCCGCGTGAAGCGGGAGGGTTCTACGAGCAGTACTTC,CASSPREAGGFYEQYF,NA,TRBD2,TRBJ2-7,TRBV9
TGTGCCAGCAGCTTATTAGCAGGGTGGTACGAGCAGTACTTC,CASSLLAGWYEQYF,NA,NA,TRBJ2-7,TRBV7-8
TGTGCCAGCAGCGTGGCCCCGGGACTCCCGTCTATTCCCAGGGAGCTGTTTTTT,CASSVAPGLPSIPRELFF,NA,NA,TRBJ2-2,TRBV9
TGTGCCAGCAGCGACAGGGGGCATAATGAAAAACTGTTTTTT,CASSDRGHNEKLFF,NA,TRBD1,TRBJ1-4,TRBV9
TGTGCCAGCACGCCGGGACTAGCGGGAGGGGATACGCAGTATTTT,CASTPGLAGGDTQYF,NA,TRBD2,TRBJ2-3,TRBV5-6
TGTGCCAGCAGCGCCCTGGGACAAAACAATGAGCAGTTCTTC,CASSALGQNNEQFF,NA,NA,TRBJ2-1,TRBV11-3
TGTGCCAGCAGCTTGGGGGGGGTGAGGTCCTACAATGAGCAGTTCTTC,CASSLGGVRSYNEQFF,few,TRBD2,TRBJ2-1,TRBV7-2
TGTGCCAGCAGTGGACTAGCGGGAGGGCCCGGGCGGTTCTTC,CASSGLAGGPGRFF,once,TRBD2,TRBJ2-1,TRBV7-2
TGTGCCAGCAGTGAATCCGGAGGAACTGACTCCTACGAGCAGTACTTC,CASSESGGTDSYEQYF,once,NA,TRBJ2-7,TRBV2
TGCGCCAGCAGCCAAGATCTTACTAGCGGGGAGCTAACCTACGAGCAGTACTTC,CASSQDLTSGELTYEQYF,once,TRBD2,TRBJ2-7,TRBV4-3
TGTGCCAGCCTACAGGGGGACACTGAAGCTTTCTTT,CASLQGDTEAFF,NA,TRBD1,TRBJ1-1,TRBV6-5
TGCGCCAGCAGCCAAGCCTTAGCGGGAGGTCCAGTGGGGTACGAGCAGTACTTC,CASSQALAGGPVGYEQYF,few,TRBD2,TRBJ2-7,TRBV4-1
TGTGCCAGCTCACCGACCCCGCTAGCGGAGGGGTACGAGCAGTACTTC,CASSPTPLAEGYEQYF,NA,TRBD2,TRBJ2-7,TRBV18
TGTGCCAGCAGCTTGCGGTACAATGAGCAGTTCTTC,CASSLRYNEQFF,NA,NA,TRBJ2-1,TRBV7-2
TGTGCCATCAGTGCTACTTCCCTGCGGAGCAATCAGCCCCAGCATTTT,CAISATSLRSNQPQHF,few,NA,TRBJ1-5,TRBV10-3
TGTGCCAGCAGCCCACTAGCACATAGCACAGATACGCAGTATTTT,CASSPLAHSTDTQYF,NA,NA,TRBJ2-3,TRBV6-5
TGTGCCAGCAGTTCCACGTTCCCCGGCACCGGGGAGCTGTTTTTT,CASSSTFPGTGELFF,NA,NA,TRBJ2-2,TRBV27
TGTGCCAGCACCTACAGGACTGAAGCTTTCTTT,CASTYRTEAFF,NA,NA,TRBJ1-1,TRBV28
TGTGCCATCAGTGCCTCGGGACTAGCGGAAACAGATACGCAGTATTTT,CAISASGLAETDTQYF,once,TRBD2,TRBJ2-3,TRBV10-3
TGTGACTGGAGTCGCTGCGGACTAAACACCATATATTTT,CDWSRCGLNTIYF,few,NA,TRBJ1-3,TRBV30
TGTGCCAGCAGCGGCCCGGGAAGCGGGAGCTCCTACAATGAGCAGTTCTTC,CASSGPGSGSSYNEQFF,NA,TRBD2,TRBJ2-1,TRBV7-9
TGCGCCAGCAGACAAATCCGACTAGCGGCCTACAATGAGCAGTTCTTC,CASRQIRLAAYNEQFF,NA,TRBD2,TRBJ2-1,TRBV5-1
TGTGCCAGCAGCGCAGACGGGAACAATCAGCCCCAGCATTTT,CASSADGNNQPQHF,NA,NA,TRBJ1-5,TRBV7-8
TGTTCCAGCAGCCAGGGGGGACTAGCGGGAGATCGTGGGTACTTC,CSSSQGGLAGDRGYF,NA,TRBD2,TRBJ2-7,TRBV7-9
TGTGCCAGCAGCTTACTAGCGGGAGGAGATACGCAGTATTTT,CASSLLAGGDTQYF,NA,TRBD2,TRBJ2-3,TRBV5-6
TGTGCCAGCAGTTACTCCGTAGGGACAGAGACCTACGAGCAGTACTTC,CASSYSVGTETYEQYF,NA,TRBD1,TRBJ2-7,TRBV6-5
TGTGCCAGCAGTTCACAGGGGGCTAATGAAAAACTGTTTTTT,CASSSQGANEKLFF,NA,TRBD1,TRBJ1-4,TRBV27
TGCGCCAGCAGCTCTCGGGGGGTGAGTACAGATACGCAGTATTTT,CASSSRGVSTDTQYF,NA,TRBD2,TRBJ2-3,TRBV5-1
TGTGCCAGCAGCTCCTCGGACAGGGGCTATGAGACCCAGTACTTC,CASSSSDRGYETQYF,NA,TRBD1,TRBJ2-5,TRBV7-9
TGTGCCAGCAGCCCCGGCGGCCCGGGACTAGCGGGGTCCTACGAGCAGTACTTC,CASSPGGPGLAGSYEQYF,NA,TRBD2,TRBJ2-7,TRBV7-6
TGCGCCAGCAGCCAAGACACCGGCGAATGGCCAGGGAGGTCCCACGAGCAGTACTTC,CASSQDTGEWPGRSHEQYF,NA,NA,TRBJ2-7,TRBV4-3
TGTGCCAGCAAGAGGACTAGCTCCTACAATGAGCAGTTCTTC,CASKRTSSYNEQFF,NA,TRBD2,TRBJ2-1,TRBV2
TGTGCCAGCAGCGGACAGTCTGGGGCCAACGTCCTGACTTTC,CASSGQSGANVLTF,NA,NA,TRBJ2-6,TRBV7-9
TGTGCCAGCAGCCCAAGCCGTGAGCAGTTCTTC,CASSPSREQFF,NA,NA,TRBJ2-1,TRBV7-2
TGTGCCAGCAGGCGGGGACTAGCGAGCCATATGTGGGAGCAGTACTTC,CASRRGLASHMWEQYF,few,TRBD2,TRBJ2-7,TRBV28
TGTGCCAGCAGGGGGGGGGAGGCGTCCTCCTACGAGCAGTACTTC,CASRGGEASSYEQYF,NA,TRBD2,TRBJ2-7,TRBV28
TGTGCCATCGCCGGGGGACAGGCCTACGAGCAGTACTTC,CAIAGGQAYEQYF,once,TRBD1,TRBJ2-7,TRBV10-3
TGTGCCAGCAGCGCCCTCCCGGACGAGCAGTACTTC,CASSALPDEQYF,NA,NA,TRBJ2-7,TRBV28
TGTGCCAGCAGCTCGTCCCCCTCCGGTGCACTGTTTTTT,CASSSSPSGALFF,NA,NA,TRBJ1-4,TRBV5-6
TGTGCCAGCAGCTGGGGGCAGGAAGATACGCAGTATTTT,CASSWGQEDTQYF,NA,NA,TRBJ2-3,TRBV5-6
TGTGCCAGCAGTTTACGGTCGGCTAGCCTAATCAGGGATACGCAGTATTTT,CASSLRSASLIRDTQYF,NA,NA,TRBJ2-3,TRBV27
TGTGCCAGCAGCTTAGTATCCGGGGGGGAGACCCAGTACTTC,CASSLVSGGETQYF,NA,TRBD2,TRBJ2-5,TRBV7-2
TGCGCCAGCAGCTTGGACCTTTGGGACAGGGACTATGGCTACACCTTC,CASSLDLWDRDYGYTF,NA,TRBD1,TRBJ1-2,TRBV5-1
TGTGCCAGCCGACAACCCTCTGGGGCCAACGTCCTGACTTTC,CASRQPSGANVLTF,few,NA,TRBJ2-6,TRBV9
TGTGCCAGCAGCCCAGACCGGGTCGCTGAAGCTTTCTTT,CASSPDRVAEAFF,NA,NA,TRBJ1-1,TRBV7-9
TGTGCCAGCAGTTACTCGACCGCTAGCTCCTACGAGCAGTACTTC,CASSYSTASSYEQYF,NA,NA,TRBJ2-7,TRBV6-5
TGTGCCAGCAGCTCTACTGGGACCCAACTAGCGGAGATCAACTACGAGCAGTACTTC,CASSSTGTQLAEINYEQYF,NA,TRBD2,TRBJ2-7,TRBV5-6
TGTGCCAGCACAGCGGGTCCTAGCACAGATACGCAGTATTTT,CASTAGPSTDTQYF,NA,NA,TRBJ2-3,TRBV9